This entry describes one TCR beta chain. One end of the junction does not line up with germline, which may come from a read error. This entry belongs to a study of tumor and adjacent non-tumor tissue in lung cancer. The template was RNA from unsorted bulk tissue. Three rounds of nested PCR, following a modified ARM-PCR protocol, produced the TCRbeta library. TCRdb used MiXCR to reprocess the multiplex PCR reads, holding one entry per CDR3 protein. The sample holds tens of thousands of distinct CDR3 sequences; approximately 65% are singletons and the top ten take about 17%. This TCR was sampled from a man aged 60 to 69 with non-small cell lung cancer. The sequencing sample was made of lung tumor tissue.

CDR3 in amino acids: CASRQRGSGANVPTF. The CDR3 DNA is TGTGCCAGCAGGCAACGGGGTTCTGGGGCCAACGTCCCGACTTTC. This rearrangement joins TRBV11-3 to TRBJ2-6, with D perhaps TRBD1 or TRBD2 (5 bases each). The CDR3 totals 15 residues. Germline values: CDR1 SGHNT, CDR2 YENEEA.